These 28 T cell receptor beta chains originate from one sample sequenced in a study of shared clonotypes between healthy human individuals. Using immunoSEQ multiplex PCR, the repertoire was profiled, and TCRdb retains in-frame clones only, with some absent. The sample holds some 2,400,000 clones, about 94% seen once. The material sequenced was naive CD4+ T cells sorted from blood. Subset in this sample: CD45RA+ positively selected. The receptors shown here come from a man aged 18 to 29 in good health.

The CDR3 nucleotides read TGTGCCAGCAGTGAAGCCCGGGGGGGCTCCGCTGAAGCTTTCTTT. Translated, it gives CASSEARGGSAEAFF. The V gene is TRBV2, the J gene TRBJ1-1, with D perhaps matching TRBD1 (6 bases). The CDR3 is made up of 15 amino acids. V lost 0 bases and J 6 bases, leaving 14 bases between the germline ends. Germline values: CDR1 SNHLY, CDR2 FYNNEI.

Of note for this clone: This same CDR3 is encoded by further DNA sequences in the sample. The chain links TRBV29-1 to TRBJ1-1, with D tentatively TRBD1 (5 bases). The CDR3 is 12 amino acids. Germline assignment: CDR1 SQVTM and CDR2 ANQGSEA. Trimming took 6 bases from V and 0 from J, leaving 8 bases between them. The CDR3 region is CSVGRMNTEAFF. The DNA of the CDR3 is TGCAGCGTGGGGCGGATGAACACTGAAGCTTTCTTT.

This sequence joins TRBV5-5 and TRBJ2-7; no firm D call. Deletions cut 2 bases from V and 4 bases from J, with 4 bases between. The CDR3 consists of 11 residues. From germline, CDR1 is SGHKS and CDR2 YYEKEE (reference sequence). The CDR3 sequence: CASSFGYEQYF. CDR3 nucleotides: TGTGCCAGCAGCTTCGGGTACGAGCAGTACTTC.

J is TRBJ2-1 and V is TRBV21-1; the DNA was not used to check the table's D call, TRBD2. TRBV21-1 is described as a pseudogene. This CDR3 spans 14 amino acids. CDR3 amino acids: CASSLAGGPGEQFF. The CDR3 DNA follows: TGTGCCAGCTCTCTAGCGGGGGGGCCTGGTGAGCAGTTCTTC.

This chain joins TRBV7-9 and TRBJ2-2; 7 bases line up with TRBD1. Trimming removed 7 bases from V and 7 bases from J; junction bases left unmatched: 12. The germline V gene encodes CDR1 SEHNR and CDR2 FQNEAQ (reference sequence). The CDR3 covers 15 residues. The CDR3 loop reads CASNKNRGRGGELFF. The CDR3 region has the DNA TGTGCCAGCAACAAAAACAGGGGTCGAGGCGGGGAGCTGTTTTTT. The full variable domain, rest sourced from reference TRBV7-9 and TRBJ2-2, is DTGVSQNPRHKITKRGQNVTFRCDPISEHNRLYWYRQTLGQGPEFLTYFQNEAQLEKSRLLSDRFSAERPKGSFSTLEIQRTEQGDSAMYLCASNKNRGRGGELFFGEGSRLTVL.

The gene calls are TRBV5-4 and TRBJ2-1; 7 bases are shared with TRBD2. Germline V gene sequence: CDR1 SGHNT, CDR2 YYREEE (reference sequence). Unmatched junction bases numbered 6, after V lost 0 bases and J lost 3 bases. CDR3 size: 16 residues. The CDR3 protein is CASSLARSSGYNEQFF. The CDR3, as DNA: TGTGCCAGCAGCTTGGCTCGGTCTAGCGGCTACAATGAGCAGTTCTTC.

This sequence joins TRBV6-1 and TRBJ1-4, with D uncertain. Deletions cut 6 bases from V and 4 bases from J, with 9 bases between. The CDR3 length is 13 residues. CDR1 MNHNS and CDR2 SASEGT come from the germline V gene. The CDR3 region has the DNA TGTGCCAGCAGAACGGGGATTAATGAAAAACTGTTTTTT. It is translated as CASRTGINEKLFF.

This chain uses TRBV29-1 with TRBJ2-4; D not resolved. V lost 5 bases, J lost 0 bases, and 8 bases lay in between. The germline CDR1 and CDR2 sequences are SQVTM and ANQGSEA. The CDR3 has 13 amino acids. CDR3 region: CSVSGLAKNIQYF. CDR3 DNA sequence: TGCAGCGTTTCCGGGCTAGCCAAAAACATTCAGTACTTC. Full variable domain (missing parts from reference TRBV29-1 and TRBJ2-4): SAVISQKPSRDICQRGTSLTIQCQVDSQVTMMFWYRQQPGQSLTLIATANQGSEATYESGFVIDKFPISRPNLTFSTLTVSNMSPEDSSIYLCSVSGLAKNIQYFGAGTRLSVL.

This sequence joins TRBV6-5 and TRBJ1-6; the D gene is possibly TRBD1 (5 bases). The V gene's germline CDR1 is MNHEY and CDR2 SVGAGI. The CDR3 runs to 15 residues. Deletions cut 5 bases from V and 0 bases from J, with 8 bases between. For the CDR3, the DNA is TGTGCCAGCAGTCAGACAGTCTCCTATAATTCACCCCTCCACTTT. Its translation: CASSQTVSYNSPLHF.

The chain employs TRBV28 and TRBJ1-1; D is undetermined. The V gene lost 5 bases and the J gene lost 10 bases, with 20 bases spanning the gap. The length of the CDR3 is 14 residues. From germline, CDR1 is MDHEN and CDR2 SYDVKM. The CDR3 is CASSLRHALSRAFF. The CDR3 coding sequence is TGTGCCAGCAGTCTTAGACACGCGCTTTCCAGAGCTTTCTTT.

This chain connects TRBV10-3 to TRBJ2-5; tentatively, D is TRBD2 (6 bases). Germline V gene lookup returns CDR1 ENHRY and CDR2 SYGVKD. The V end lost 3 bases, the J end lost 5 bases, and 16 bases lay between the germline ends. CDR3 length: 15 amino acids. The chain's CDR3 is CAISELIGGGETQYF. The CDR3 DNA is TGTGCCATCAGTGAACTAATCGGTGGAGGGGAGACCCAGTACTTC.

The chain uses TRBV2 and TRBJ1-5; 7 positions match TRBD1. CDR1 and CDR2 (germline): SNHLY, FYNNEI. The CDR3 sequence is 15 residues long. The V segment lost 2 bases and the J segment 3 bases; nucleotides outside the gene matches: 4. The CDR3 sequence: CASSEPGGPNQPQHF. Written as DNA, the CDR3 is TGTGCCAGCAGTGAACCAGGGGGTCCCAATCAGCCCCAGCATTTT. Using reference TRBV2 and TRBJ1-5 for the parts outside the CDR3, the full variable domain is EPEVTQTPSHQVTQMGQEVILRCVPISNHLYFYWYRQILGQKVEFLVSFYNNEISEKSEIFDDQFSVERPDGSNFTLKIRSTKLEDSAMYFCASSEPGGPNQPQHFGDGTRLSIL.

The chain links TRBV29-1 to TRBJ2-2; 8 nucleotides align to TRBD1. The J segment lost 5 bases and the V segment lost 3 bases, leaving 5 bases of the junction unmatched. Germline V gene lookup returns CDR1 SQVTM and CDR2 ANQGSEA. This CDR3 has 14 amino acids. CDR3 amino acids: CSVEDRVVTGELFF. CDR3 nucleotides: TGCAGCGTTGAGGACAGGGTTGTGACCGGGGAGCTGTTTTTT.

The J gene is TRBJ2-5, the V gene TRBV7-6; a weak D match, TRBD1 (6 bases). Germline CDR1 reads SGHVS; CDR2 reads FNYEAQ. The CDR3 runs 14 residues. Between the trimmed V and J ends, which lost 4 bases and 5 bases, there was a span of 14 bases. The CDR3 protein is CASSSTGFLETQYF. The CDR3 region has the DNA TGTGCCAGCAGCTCCACAGGGTTTTTGGAGACCCAGTACTTC.

This clone was recorded only once. The CDR3 nucleotides are TGCGCCAGCAGTCCCCGTTTAGTAGGGGTATCTGAAGCTTTCTTT. It translates to CASSPRLVGVSEAFF. This chain connects TRBV10-1 to TRBJ1-1; TRBD1 is a possible D gene (5 bases). Per the germline V gene, CDR1 is WNHNN and CDR2 is SYGVQD (reference sequence). The ends were cut back, 5 bases at V and 6 bases at J, with 19 bases in the middle. The CDR3 extends over 15 amino acids.

V usage is TRBV11-2 and J usage is TRBJ2-3, with D perhaps TRBD1 (7 bases). Germline CDR1 reads SGHAT; CDR2 reads FQNNGV. Trimming took off 5 bases at V and 6 bases at J, with 15 bases between the two ends. The CDR3 runs 14 residues. The CDR3 DNA reads as TGTGCCAGCAGCGCGCAGGGGGGCCTCGATACGCAGTATTTT. Translation gives CASSAQGGLDTQYF.

This chain joins TRBV29-1 and TRBJ1-5; tentative D call: TRBD1 (5 bases). The CDR3 length is 13 residues. Between the trimmed V and J ends, which lost 8 bases and 5 bases, there was a span of 16 bases. Germline V gives CDR1 SQVTM, CDR2 ANQGSEA. The CDR3 reads CSYRGAGDQPQHF. In nucleotides, the CDR3 is TGCAGCTACCGGGGCGCCGGGGATCAGCCCCAGCATTTT. Based on the CDR3 plus reference TRBV29-1 and TRBJ1-5, the full variable domain is SAVISQKPSRDICQRGTSLTIQCQVDSQVTMMFWYRQQPGQSLTLIATANQGSEATYESGFVIDKFPISRPNLTFSTLTVSNMSPEDSSIYLCSYRGAGDQPQHFGDGTRLSIL.

The chain combines TRBV28 with TRBJ2-7; 10 bases are a match to TRBD1. The V segment lost 10 bases and the J segment 2 bases; nucleotides outside the gene matches: 14. The CDR3 consists of 16 residues. Germline CDR1 MDHEN, CDR2 SYDVKM. The CDR3 loop reads CATRPFWTGGPYEQYF. CDR3 sequence (DNA): TGTGCCACGCGTCCCTTCTGGACAGGGGGACCCTACGAGCAGTACTTC.

The chain has TRBV9 and TRBJ2-2; 7 positions agree with TRBD2. Germline V lookup: CDR1 SGDLS, CDR2 YYNGEE. The J segment lost 1 base and the V segment lost 1 base, leaving 7 bases of the junction unmatched. The CDR3 is 17 residues long. The CDR3 loop is CASSVTGGGGNTGELFF. CDR3 nucleotide sequence: TGTGCCAGCAGCGTAACGGGAGGTGGAGGGAACACCGGGGAGCTGTTTTTT.

On this clone itself: The sample has other DNA sequences that encode this CDR3 too. The CDR3 sequence is CASSLGQGNEQFF. CDR3 coding DNA: TGTGCCAGCAGCTTAGGGCAAGGGAATGAGCAGTTCTTC. The chain uses TRBV7-9 and TRBJ2-1; D unclear. This CDR3 has 13 amino acids. The V gene's germline CDR1 is SEHNR and CDR2 FQNEAQ (reference sequence). V was pared by 1 base and J by 7 bases, with 8 bases between.

CDR3 nucleotide sequence: TGCGCCAGCAGCAGGACAGGGAGCCTTGTGAACACTGAAGCTTTCTTT. Residues: CASSRTGSLVNTEAFF. The chain links TRBV5-1 to TRBJ1-1; 8 nucleotides align to TRBD1. The CDR3 loop spans 16 amino acids. J was trimmed by 0 bases and V by 4 bases; bases with no gene match: 8. Per germline, CDR1 SGHRS and CDR2 YFSETQ.

This chain links TRBV2 with TRBJ2-3; TRBD2 aligns across 7 bases. This CDR3 comprises 13 residues. Germline CDR1 and CDR2: SNHLY and FYNNEI. The V gene end was trimmed by 8 bases and the J gene end by 4 bases; junction bases not matched to a gene: 6. This CDR3 is CASGGEGSDTQYF. In DNA form, the CDR3 reads TGTGCCAGCGGGGGGGAGGGGTCAGATACGCAGTATTTT.

The chain joins TRBV6-5 to TRBJ1-1; 8 nucleotides align to TRBD1. With V trimmed by 4 bases and J by 5 bases, 6 bases remained unmatched. CDR3 length equals 14 residues. Germline values: CDR1 MNHEY, CDR2 SVGAGI. In DNA form, the CDR3 reads TGTGCCAGCAGTTTACGACAGGGGTTGACTGAAGCTTTCTTT. This sequence encodes CASSLRQGLTEAFF.

The chain recombines TRBV28 with TRBJ2-7; D gene unclear. Trimming removed 7 bases from V and 4 bases from J, with 20 bases in between. This CDR3 has 15 residues. Germline assignment: CDR1 MDHEN and CDR2 SYDVKM. The CDR3 is CASTPSSGGVYEQYF. In DNA form, the CDR3 reads TGTGCCAGCACCCCCTCCTCCGGCGGAGTATACGAGCAGTACTTC.

The rearrangement uses TRBV28 and TRBJ1-4; D gene ambiguous. This CDR3 has 16 amino acids. V was trimmed by 3 bases and J by 0 bases, leaving 11 bases between them. The germline V gene has CDR1 MDHEN and CDR2 SYDVKM. CDR3 bases: TGTGCCAGCAGTTTGGAGGGTCTCTCAACTAATGAAAAACTGTTTTTT. Residues: CASSLEGLSTNEKLFF.

The chain combines TRBV10-3 with TRBJ2-3; D is possibly TRBD2 (5 bases). CDR1 is ENHRY and CDR2 is SYGVKD in the germline V gene. The CDR3 length is 14 residues. V was clipped by 6 bases and J by 4 bases, with 14 bases between them. For the CDR3, the DNA is TGTGCCATCAGGGACTCCGGAGGACCAGATACGCAGTATTTT. As protein: CAIRDSGGPDTQYF.

This rearrangement joins TRBV28 to TRBJ1-6; 9 nucleotides align to TRBD1. From germline, CDR1 is MDHEN and CDR2 SYDVKM. V gave up 3 bases and J gave up 8 bases; unmatched junction bases: 2. This CDR3 is 14 amino acids long. The CDR3 sequence: CASSFNRGHSPLHF. The CDR3 nucleotides are TGTGCCAGCAGTTTTAACAGGGGGCATTCACCCCTCCACTTT.

This clone occurred once. The chain carries TRBV7-3 and TRBJ2-1, with 10 bases fitting TRBD2. This CDR3 is built from 15 residues. Trimming at V came to 0 bases and at J to 8 bases, leaving 4 bases not matched to a gene. Germline-derived CDR1 and CDR2 are SGHTA and FQGTGA. The CDR3 region is CASSLTAGGPYEQFF. CDR3 DNA: TGTGCCAGCAGCTTAACAGCGGGGGGGCCCTATGAGCAGTTCTTC.